A single sample is the source of the 19 T cell receptor beta chains below, sequenced in a study of cytomegalovirus exposure and HLA in healthy donors. The assay was immunoSEQ multiplex PCR, and TCRdb's table has in-frame clones only and misses some. Of over 65,000 clones in the sample, roughly 94% were seen once. What was sequenced was PBMCs. The receptor set was obtained from a woman in her late teens or twenties in good health and CMV-seropositive.

The chain has TRBV30 and TRBJ1-1, with 9 bases fitting TRBD1. Germline lookup yields CDR1 GTSNPN and CDR2 SVGIG (reference sequence). This CDR3 contains 13 residues. V lost 5 bases to trimming and J lost 8 bases; unmatched junction nucleotides: 9. In DNA form, the CDR3 reads TGTGCCTGGGACAGGGGGGGACGGAGAGAAGCTTTCTTT. It yields the protein CAWDRGGRREAFF.

V gene TRBV7-2 combines with J gene TRBJ2-7; 7 positions match TRBD1. V gave up 5 bases and J gave up 3 bases; unmatched junction bases: 4. There are 13 residues in the CDR3. CDR1 SGHTA and CDR2 FQGNSA come from the germline V gene. CDR3 in DNA: TGTGCCAGCAGCCCTCGACAGGGCTACGAGCAGTACTTC. As protein: CASSPRQGYEQYF.

This clone appeared once. V usage is TRBV5-4 and J usage is TRBJ1-4, with a tentative D call TRBD1 (6 bases). The CDR3 has 15 amino acids. The germline gives CDR1 SGHNT, CDR2 YYREEE (reference sequence). Trimming took off 3 bases at V and 8 bases at J, with 17 bases between the two ends. The CDR3 sequence is CASSSFTGQGEKLFF. CDR3 nucleotide sequence: TGTGCCAGCAGCTCCTTTACGGGGCAGGGGGAAAAACTGTTTTTT.

This clone was found once. The rearrangement links TRBV5-1 to TRBJ2-1; 10 positions match TRBD2. CDR3 size: 16 residues. Germline V gives CDR1 SGHRS, CDR2 YFSETQ. V lost 4 bases, J lost 4 bases, and 8 bases stayed unmatched. The CDR3 spells CASSLGTSAGYNEQFF. In DNA form, the CDR3 reads TGCGCCAGCAGCCTCGGGACTAGCGCTGGATACAATGAGCAGTTCTTC.

V gene TRBV7-2 combines with J gene TRBJ1-2; 9 bases are shared with TRBD1. Trimming removed 5 bases from V and 6 bases from J; junction bases left unmatched: 7. CDR3 length: 14 amino acids. Looked up from germline, CDR1 is SGHTA and CDR2 is FQGNSA. CDR3 sequence: CASSPPRTGDGYTF. CDR3 bases: TGTGCCAGCAGCCCGCCGCGGACAGGGGATGGCTACACCTTC.

This clone turned up a few times. The J gene is TRBJ1-2, the V gene TRBV4-2, with a tentative D call TRBD1 (5 bases). The CDR3 totals 15 residues. Germline CDR1 is LGHNA and CDR2 is YNFKEQ. V dropped 0 bases and J dropped 4 bases, with 12 bases sitting between them. The CDR3 loop is CASSQEVDSVYGYTF. CDR3 coding DNA: TGTGCCAGCAGCCAAGAAGTCGACAGCGTCTATGGCTACACCTTC.

The V and J genes are TRBV30 and TRBJ2-4; 7 bases are a match to TRBD1. This CDR3 is 14 amino acids long. Trimming at V came to 4 bases and at J to 9 bases, leaving 12 bases not matched to a gene. Per germline, CDR1 GTSNPN and CDR2 SVGIG (reference sequence). The CDR3 coding sequence is TGTGCCTGGACCCCTGCAGGGACAGTTGTCATTCAGTACTTC. This gives the protein CAWTPAGTVVIQYF.

The chain is built from TRBV4-3 and TRBJ2-1; no clear D gene. V shed 2 bases and J shed 3 bases, with 11 bases lying between them. Germline loops: CDR1 LGHNA, CDR2 YSLEER. This CDR3 region has 15 residues. CDR3 region: CASSQYRHIYNEQFF. The DNA of the CDR3 is TGCGCCAGCAGCCAATATAGACATATCTACAATGAGCAGTTCTTC.

This chain links TRBV11-2 with TRBJ2-7, with 7 bases lining up with TRBD2. Germline V gene sequence: CDR1 SGHAT, CDR2 FQNNGV. The CDR3 totals 15 residues. V lost 0 bases and J lost 7; bases outside the gene matches: 9. CDR3 protein: CASSLDRAGGGEQYF. Written as DNA, the CDR3 is TGTGCCAGCAGCTTAGATCGGGCTGGGGGAGGGGAGCAGTACTTC.

The chain carries TRBV27 and TRBJ2-7, with 8 bases lining up with TRBD2. Germline lookup yields CDR1 MNHEY and CDR2 SMNVEV (reference sequence). The CDR3 extends over 14 amino acids. V gave up 3 bases and J gave up 1 base; unmatched junction bases: 2. For the CDR3, the DNA is TGTGCCAGCAGTTTGTTAGCGGGGTCCTACGAGCAGTACTTC. Translation gives CASSLLAGSYEQYF.

The rearrangement links TRBV10-3 to TRBJ2-7; 11 nucleotides match TRBD2. Germline V CDR1 and CDR2: ENHRY, SYGVKD. V lost 7 bases, J lost 3 bases, and 5 bases stayed unmatched. This CDR3 is built from 14 residues. This chain's CDR3 is CAIKELAGDYEQYF. The CDR3 bases are TGTGCCATCAAGGAACTAGCGGGAGACTACGAGCAGTACTTC.

CDR3 nucleotide sequence: TGTGCCAGCAGCCCCGGTCAGGGATGGAGCAATCAGCCCCAGCATTTT. Amino acid sequence: CASSPGQGWSNQPQHF. The chain couples TRBV11-2 to TRBJ1-5; perhaps TRBD1 as D (5 bases). The CDR3 totals 16 residues. The V end was cut by 5 bases, the J end by 1 base, with 15 bases between. Germline values: CDR1 SGHAT, CDR2 FQNNGV.

Note on this clone: One end of the junction is discordant with germline, which a read error may explain. The J gene is TRBJ1-4, the V gene TRBV7-7, with D unresolved. CDR3 length: 13 residues. Germline CDR1 SSHAT, CDR2 FNYEAQ (reference sequence). This CDR3 is CASSFAANEKLFF. CDR3 nucleotide sequence: TGTGCTAGCAGCTTCGCAGCTAATGAAAAACTGTTTTTT.

The genes are TRBV7-9 and TRBJ2-1; TRBD1 matches 10 bases. CDR1 is SEHNR, CDR2 FQNEAQ, per germline (reference sequence). The CDR3 sequence is 16 residues long. V trimming: 1 base; J trimming: 4 bases; junction bases outside the gene matches: 4. The CDR3 region is CASSLVWTGGYNEQFF. CDR3 coding DNA: TGTGCCAGCAGCTTAGTGTGGACAGGGGGTTACAATGAGCAGTTCTTC.

J is TRBJ2-3 and V is TRBV6-1; 7 bases align to TRBD2. This CDR3 region has 15 residues. The V and J ends lost 7 bases and 1 base, in that order; junction bases with no gene match: 8. In germline, CDR1 is MNHNS, CDR2 SASEGT. As DNA, the CDR3 is TGTGCCAGCAAAAGGGAAGCGGGACGCACAGATACGCAGTATTTT. Its protein is CASKREAGRTDTQYF.

The chain uses TRBV30 and TRBJ1-5; D is undetermined. Deletions cut 0 bases from V and 3 bases from J, with 15 bases between. CDR1 and CDR2 (germline): GTSNPN, SVGIG (reference sequence). This CDR3 region has 16 residues. The CDR3 reads CAWSVRGSRSNQPQHF. In nucleotides, the CDR3 is TGTGCCTGGAGTGTACGTGGTTCCAGGTCCAATCAGCCCCAGCATTTT.

J is TRBJ2-3 and V is TRBV6-8, with 11 bases aligning to TRBD2. There are 17 residues in the CDR3. V was clipped by 7 bases and J by 3 bases; unmatched bases: 12. Germline loops: CDR1 MNHGY, CDR2 SAAAGT. CDR3 in amino acids: CASIPGLAGEGTDTQYF. For the CDR3, the DNA is TGTGCCAGCATTCCCGGACTAGCGGGCGAGGGGACAGATACGCAGTATTTT.

The rearrangement joins TRBV2 to TRBJ1-2; D call uncertain. The length of the CDR3 is 10 residues. Trimming removed 9 bases at V and 8 bases at J, with 10 bases between. Per germline, CDR1 SNHLY and CDR2 FYNNEI. CDR3 in amino acids: CARQGEGYTF. The CDR3 DNA reads as TGTGCCAGACAAGGAGAGGGCTACACCTTC. Complete variable domain (other parts from reference TRBV2 and TRBJ1-2): EPEVTQTPSHQVTQMGQEVILRCVPISNHLYFYWYRQILGQKVEFLVSFYNNEISEKSEIFDDQFSVERPDGSNFTLKIRSTKLEDSAMYFCARQGEGYTFGSGTRLTVV.

This clone came up a few times. The chain is built from TRBV9 and TRBJ2-7; 8 nucleotides align to TRBD1. The CDR3 has 13 residues. Germline-derived CDR1 and CDR2 are SGDLS and YYNGEE. The junction had 3 bases not matched to a gene; V was cut back by 1 base and J by 6 bases. CDR3 in DNA: TGTGCCAGCAGCGTATCAGGGGGCTCCGAGCAGTACTTC. Protein: CASSVSGGSEQYF.